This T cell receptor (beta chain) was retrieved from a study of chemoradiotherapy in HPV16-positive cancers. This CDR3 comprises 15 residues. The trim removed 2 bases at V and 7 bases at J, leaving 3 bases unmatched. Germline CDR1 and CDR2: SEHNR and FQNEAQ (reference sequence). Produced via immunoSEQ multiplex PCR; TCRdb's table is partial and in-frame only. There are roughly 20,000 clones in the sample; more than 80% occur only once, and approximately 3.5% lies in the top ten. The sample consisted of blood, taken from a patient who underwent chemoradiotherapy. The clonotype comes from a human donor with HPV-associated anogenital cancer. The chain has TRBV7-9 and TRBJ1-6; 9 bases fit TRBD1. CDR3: CASSLSGQGNSPLHF. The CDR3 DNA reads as TGTGCCAGCAGCTTATCCGGACAGGGGAATTCACCCCTCCACTTT.